The clone carrying this T cell receptor (beta chain) appeared a single time. These data come from a study of blood T cell repertoires in COVID-19. On the study more broadly: The United States, Italy and Spain were the sources of the acute and convalescent COVID-19 samples. PBMCs, B-cell-depleted T cells, or T cells were the source of the cDNA or gDNA that made up the material.

The V end lost 2 bases, the J end lost 0 bases, and 10 bases lay between the germline ends. The CDR3 consists of 15 residues. Germline V gene data show CDR1 as SEHNR and CDR2 as FQNEAQ (reference sequence). Study processing details: Amplifying reference gene primers gave estimates of nucleated cell counts. Some clones are missing from TCRdb's copy, which holds only in-frame ones; the method was immunoSEQ multiplex PCR. Clonal size and the V and J genes are those of that table, whereas D and trimming came from the DNA. This table holds 30,000 to 40,000 clones, around 88% found once. The clonotype comes from a human donor in a cohort sampled during active COVID-19. The rearrangement links TRBV7-9 to TRBJ1-1; no firm D call. What was sequenced was peripheral blood. The CDR3 spells CASSLRGLVNTEAFF. CDR3 in DNA: TGTGCCAGCAGCTTAAGAGGCTTAGTGAACACTGAAGCTTTCTTT.